The sample holds one count of the clone carrying this TCR beta chain. Its antigen is still unknown. The CDR3 extends over 15 amino acids. Trimming took off 5 bases at V and 1 base at J, with 15 bases between the two ends. The V gene's germline CDR1 is SGHNT and CDR2 YENEEA. These data originate in a study of lymphopenia after photon versus proton radiotherapy. Whole-study results and caveats: Oligoclonal CD8+ Temra expansion after nadir drove photon patients' diversity drop. Post-nadir TCR diversity decline inversely tracked overall survival among those who died. Authors raise, but do not show, better survival with proton therapy. Photon-treated patients lost naive T cells and TCR diversity; proton-treated stayed stable.

TCRdb's table, derived via immunoSEQ multiplex PCR, lists solely in-frame clones and lacks some. The table has some 44,000 clones, around 86% seen once; the top ten hold roughly a quarter. V gene TRBV11-3 combines with J gene TRBJ2-7; tentatively, D is TRBD1 or TRBD2 (6 bases each). The TCR originated in a woman between 70 and 85 years old with pancreatic cancer. Here the sequenced sample was peripheral blood, taken from a patient treated with proton-based radiotherapy. CDR3 bases: TGTGCCAGCAGCGAGGGGCAGGGGACTTCCTACGAGCAGTACTTC. Protein sequence: CASSEGQGTSYEQYF.